A single sample is the source of the 6 T cell receptor beta chains below, sequenced in a study of shared clonotypes between healthy human individuals. TCRdb keeps only in-frame clones here, not all; method: immunoSEQ multiplex PCR. The sample holds 2 million to 2.5 million clones, 93% seen once. Sequenced input: naive CD4+ T cells from PBMCs. Subset here: CD45RA+ positively selected. All receptors come from a man aged 18 to 35 in good health. Some clones in this sample may be carry-over from other donors' samples.

The J gene is TRBJ1-2, the V gene TRBV7-3, with TRBD1 as a possible D gene (6 bases). The CDR3 sequence is 14 residues long. The germline CDR1 and CDR2 sequences are SGHTA and FQGTGA. The V gene lost 5 bases and the J gene lost 8 bases, with 18 bases spanning the gap. CDR3 in DNA: TGTGCCAGCAGCGAAGGGACACTGGGGGCCGGCTACACCTTC. Residues: CASSEGTLGAGYTF. Together with reference TRBV7-3 and TRBJ1-2, the CDR3 gives the full variable domain: GAGVSQTPSNKVTEKGKYVELRCDPISGHTALYWYRQSLGQGPEFLIYFQGTGAADDSGLPNDRFFAVRPEGSVSTLKIQRTERGDSAVYLCASSEGTLGAGYTFGSGTRLTVV.

V is TRBV6-4 and J is TRBJ1-3, with D tentatively TRBD1 (5 bases). V gave up 6 bases and J gave up 1 base, with 13 bases separating them. The germline V gene has CDR1 MRHNA and CDR2 SNTAGT. The length of the CDR3 is 15 residues. The CDR3, as DNA: TGTGCCAGCAGAATCAGGGCAACATCTGGAAACACCATATATTTT. Translated: CASRIRATSGNTIYF.

This chain uses TRBV5-1 with TRBJ2-2, with 11 bases lining up with TRBD2. J lost 1 base, V lost 2 bases, and 7 bases had no gene match. Germline CDR1 is SGHRS and CDR2 is YFSETQ. The CDR3 spans 18 residues. The CDR3 DNA reads as TGCGCCAGCAGCTTACGTTCTGGGACTAGCGGGAACACCGGGGAGCTGTTTTTT. Its translation: CASSLRSGTSGNTGELFF.

For the CDR3, the DNA is TGTGCCACCACCGGGTTCTACGAGCAGTACTTC. It specifies CATTGFYEQYF. This chain uses TRBV28 with TRBJ2-7, with unresolved D. CDR3 length equals 11 residues. CDR1 and CDR2 from the germline V gene are MDHEN and SYDVKM. V shed 10 bases and J shed 3 bases, with 10 bases lying between them.

The chain employs TRBV5-4 and TRBJ1-2; D is undetermined. Germline assignment: CDR1 SGHNT and CDR2 YYREEE (reference sequence). Trimming removed 4 bases from V and 1 base from J, with 14 bases in between. This CDR3 comprises 15 residues. CDR3 sequence reads: CASSRNSRFNYGYTF. The CDR3 DNA reads TGTGCCAGCAGCAGGAATTCGAGATTTAACTATGGCTACACCTTC.

With regard to this clone: The same CDR3 can be traced to other DNA sequences in this sample. The V and J genes are TRBV28 and TRBJ2-7; 9 positions match TRBD1. Germline assignment: CDR1 MDHEN and CDR2 SYDVKM. This CDR3 is built from 12 residues. V shed 2 bases, J shed 7 bases, and the junction held 0 bases outside the gene matches. CDR3 region: CASSLGTGEQYF. CDR3 coding DNA: TGTGCCAGCAGTTTAGGGACAGGGGAGCAGTACTTC.